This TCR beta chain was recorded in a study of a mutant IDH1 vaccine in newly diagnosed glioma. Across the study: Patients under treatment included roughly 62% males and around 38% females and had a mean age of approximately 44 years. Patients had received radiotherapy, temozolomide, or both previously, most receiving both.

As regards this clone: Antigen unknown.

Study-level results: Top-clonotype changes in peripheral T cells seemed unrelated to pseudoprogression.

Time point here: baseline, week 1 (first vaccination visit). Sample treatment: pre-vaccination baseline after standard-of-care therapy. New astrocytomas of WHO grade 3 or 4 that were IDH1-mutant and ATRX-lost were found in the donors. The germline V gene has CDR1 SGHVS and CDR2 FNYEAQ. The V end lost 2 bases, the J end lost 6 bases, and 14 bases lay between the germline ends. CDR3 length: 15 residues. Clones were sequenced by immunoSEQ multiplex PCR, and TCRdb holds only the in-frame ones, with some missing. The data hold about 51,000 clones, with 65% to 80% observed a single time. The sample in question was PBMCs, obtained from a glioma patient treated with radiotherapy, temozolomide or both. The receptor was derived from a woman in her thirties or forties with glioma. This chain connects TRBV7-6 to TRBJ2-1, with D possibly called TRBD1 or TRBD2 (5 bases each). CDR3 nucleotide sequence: TGTGCCAGCAGCTTAATGGCCGGGGCGGGCAATGAGCAGTTCTTC. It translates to CASSLMAGAGNEQFF.